A selection of T cell receptor beta chains follows, all from one sample in a study of long-term antiretroviral therapy in people with HIV. TCRdb keeps only in-frame clones here, not all; method: immunoSEQ multiplex PCR. The sample records over 10,000 clones, around 89% being singletons. The material sequenced was unsorted PBMCs, taken 2.1 years after starting antiretroviral therapy. The receptors come from a woman aged 40-49 years with HIV. CDR3s include the opening cysteine and the closing phenylalanine or tryptophan. D genes are given only for firm matches. Expanded clones get a size class; other rows say once, few or many, or leave the size out.

J gene: TRBJ2-2
V gene: TRBV10-3
D gene: TRBD1
clone size: -
CDR3 protein: CAIRRNPGQGAGELFF
CDR3 DNA: TGTGCCATCAGGAGGAATCCGGGACAGGGGGCCGGGGAGCTGTTTTTT

J gene: TRBJ1-5
V gene: TRBV2
D gene: -
clone size: -
CDR3 protein: CASSYREYQPQHF
CDR3 DNA: TGTGCCAGCAGTTACAGGGAGTATCAGCCCCAGCATTTT

J gene: TRBJ2-7
V gene: TRBV2
D gene: -
clone size: -
CDR3 protein: CASRLLVASYEQYF
CDR3 DNA: TGTGCCAGTCGCCTTCTCGTAGCATCCTACGAGCAGTACTTC

J gene: TRBJ1-1
V gene: TRBV6-1
D gene: -
clone size: -
CDR3 protein: CASIATVNTEAFF
CDR3 DNA: TGTGCCAGCATCGCCACCGTGAACACTGAAGCTTTCTTT

J gene: TRBJ1-6
V gene: TRBV7-9
D gene: TRBD1
clone size: -
CDR3 protein: CASSSQGARDSPLHF
CDR3 DNA: TGTGCCAGCAGCTCCCAGGGGGCGCGGGATTCACCCCTCCACTTT

J gene: TRBJ1-2
V gene: TRBV6-1
D gene: -
clone size: -
CDR3 protein: CASSQGSDYGYTF
CDR3 DNA: TGTGCCAGCAGCCAGGGGTCAGACTATGGCTACACCTTC

J gene: TRBJ1-5
V gene: TRBV29-1
D gene: -
clone size: -
CDR3 protein: CSVEEEGGNQHF
CDR3 DNA: TGCAGCGTTGAAGAAGAGGGTGGCAACCAGCATTTT

J gene: TRBJ2-6
V gene: TRBV7-2
D gene: TRBD1
clone size: few
CDR3 protein: CASSLTGGLSGANVLTF
CDR3 DNA: TGTGCCAGCAGCTTAACAGGGGGCCTCTCTGGGGCCAACGTCCTGACTTTC

J gene: TRBJ1-4
V gene: TRBV5-6
D gene: -
clone size: -
CDR3 protein: CASSLDIGGAGEKLFF
CDR3 DNA: TGTGCCAGCAGCCTCGACATCGGGGGGGCGGGTGAAAAACTGTTTTTT

J gene: TRBJ1-2
V gene: TRBV7-9
D gene: -
clone size: -
CDR3 protein: CASSLDLGSGYGYTF
CDR3 DNA: TGTGCCAGCAGCTTAGATTTGGGATCGGGCTATGGCTACACCTTC

J gene: TRBJ1-2
V gene: TRBV25-1
D gene: -
clone size: -
CDR3 protein: CASSDIVDYGYTF
CDR3 DNA: TGTGCCAGCAGTGATATTGTAGACTATGGCTACACCTTC

J gene: TRBJ2-3
V gene: TRBV12-5
D gene: -
clone size: -
CDR3 protein: CASGLGLSTDTQYF
CDR3 DNA: TGTGCTAGTGGTTTGGGGCTGAGCACAGATACGCAGTATTTT

J gene: TRBJ1-3
V gene: TRBV19
D gene: TRBD1
clone size: -
CDR3 protein: CASRPTNRGGVGGNTIYF
CDR3 DNA: TGTGCCAGCCGTCCTACTAACAGGGGAGGAGTGGGAGGAAACACCATATATTTT

J gene: TRBJ2-2
V gene: TRBV7-9
D gene: -
clone size: -
CDR3 protein: CASSLGNRATGELFF
CDR3 DNA: TGTGCCAGCAGCTTAGGGAACCGGGCCACCGGGGAGCTGTTTTTT

J gene: TRBJ2-4
V gene: TRBV30
D gene: -
clone size: -
CDR3 protein: CAWKGSLLAKNIQYF
CDR3 DNA: TGTGCCTGGAAAGGGTCGCTACTAGCCAAAAACATTCAGTACTTC

J gene: TRBJ1-1
V gene: TRBV14
D gene: TRBD1
clone size: -
CDR3 protein: CASSQASDRATEAFF
CDR3 DNA: TGTGCCAGCAGCCAAGCGTCGGACAGGGCCACTGAAGCTTTCTTT

J gene: TRBJ1-2
V gene: TRBV6-5
D gene: -
clone size: -
CDR3 protein: CASSYRQGGYTF
CDR3 DNA: TGTGCCAGCAGTTATCGCCAGGGTGGCTACACCTTC

J gene: TRBJ2-7
V gene: TRBV6-5
D gene: TRBD2
clone size: -
CDR3 protein: CASSYIPSGPYEQYF
CDR3 DNA: TGTGCCAGCAGTTACATACCTAGCGGCCCCTACGAGCAGTACTTC

J gene: TRBJ1-1
V gene: TRBV29-1
D gene: -
clone size: -
CDR3 protein: CSVAADRVTEAFF
CDR3 DNA: TGCAGCGTTGCGGCGGACAGAGTCACTGAAGCTTTCTTT

J gene: TRBJ2-1
V gene: TRBV5-1
D gene: TRBD2
clone size: -
CDR3 protein: CASSDPLAGPNEQFF
CDR3 DNA: TGCGCCAGCAGCGACCCCCTAGCGGGGCCCAATGAGCAGTTCTTC

J gene: TRBJ2-4
V gene: TRBV4-3
D gene: TRBD2
clone size: once
CDR3 protein: CASSRAGGPKNIQYF
CDR3 DNA: TGCGCCAGCAGCCGGGCGGGGGGACCCAAAAACATTCAGTACTTC

J gene: TRBJ2-5
V gene: TRBV5-8
D gene: TRBD1
clone size: -
CDR3 protein: CASTRGQQETQYF
CDR3 DNA: TGTGCCTCTACCCGGGGACAGCAAGAGACCCAGTACTTC

J gene: TRBJ2-7
V gene: TRBV10-3
D gene: -
clone size: -
CDR3 protein: CAISEPPAQEQYF
CDR3 DNA: TGTGCCATCAGTGAGCCCCCTGCGCAGGAGCAGTACTTC

J gene: TRBJ1-2
V gene: TRBV6-4
D gene: -
clone size: -
CDR3 protein: CASSDNILANYGYTF
CDR3 DNA: TGTGCCAGCAGTGACAACATCTTGGCCAACTATGGCTACACCTTC

J gene: TRBJ1-2
V gene: TRBV19
D gene: -
clone size: -
CDR3 protein: CASRQGPGGSSYGYTF
CDR3 DNA: TGTGCCAGTAGGCAGGGGCCGGGAGGGTCGAGCTATGGCTACACCTTC

J gene: TRBJ1-5
V gene: TRBV19
D gene: -
clone size: once
CDR3 protein: CASSIRQLPDQPQHF
CDR3 DNA: TGTGCCAGTAGTATACGGCAGCTCCCCGATCAGCCCCAGCATTTT

J gene: TRBJ2-7
V gene: TRBV10-3
D gene: -
clone size: -
CDR3 protein: CAIRGAEVLPYEQYF
CDR3 DNA: TGTGCCATCAGAGGGGCAGAGGTGCTTCCCTACGAGCAGTACTTC

J gene: TRBJ1-5
V gene: TRBV7-3
D gene: TRBD1
clone size: -
CDR3 protein: CASSLGTGVQQPQHF
CDR3 DNA: TGTGCCAGCAGCTTAGGGACAGGGGTTCAACAGCCCCAGCATTTT